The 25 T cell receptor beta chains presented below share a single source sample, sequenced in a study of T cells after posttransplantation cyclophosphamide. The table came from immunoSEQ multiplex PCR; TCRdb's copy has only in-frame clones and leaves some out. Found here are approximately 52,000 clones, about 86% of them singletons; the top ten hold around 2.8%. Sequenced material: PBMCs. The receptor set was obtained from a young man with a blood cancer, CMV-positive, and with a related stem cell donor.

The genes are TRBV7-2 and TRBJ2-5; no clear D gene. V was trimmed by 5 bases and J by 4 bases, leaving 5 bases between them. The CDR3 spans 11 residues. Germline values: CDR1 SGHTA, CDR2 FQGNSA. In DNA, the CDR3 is TGTGCCAGCAGCCCCGGAGAGACCCAGTACTTC. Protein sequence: CASSPGETQYF.

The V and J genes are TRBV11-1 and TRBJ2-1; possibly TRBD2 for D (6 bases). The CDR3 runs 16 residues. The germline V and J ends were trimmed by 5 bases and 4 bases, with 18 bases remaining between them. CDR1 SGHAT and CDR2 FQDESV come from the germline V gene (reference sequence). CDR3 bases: TGTGCCAGCAGCCCCCCGGGGAGTAGCGGATACAATGAGCAGTTCTTC. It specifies CASSPPGSSGYNEQFF.

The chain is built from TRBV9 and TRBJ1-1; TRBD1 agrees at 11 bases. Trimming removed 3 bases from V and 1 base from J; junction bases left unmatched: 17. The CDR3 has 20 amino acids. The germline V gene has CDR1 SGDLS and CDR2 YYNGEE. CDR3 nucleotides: TGTGCCAGCAGCGCCCGAACCCTCGGGACAGGGGGTGGAGCGAACACTGAAGCTTTCTTT. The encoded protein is CASSARTLGTGGGANTEAFF.

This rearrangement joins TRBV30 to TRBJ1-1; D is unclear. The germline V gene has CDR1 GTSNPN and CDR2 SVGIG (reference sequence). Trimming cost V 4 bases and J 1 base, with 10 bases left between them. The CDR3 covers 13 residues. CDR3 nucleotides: TGTGCCTGGAACCAAGAGGAGAACACTGAAGCTTTCTTT. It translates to CAWNQEENTEAFF.

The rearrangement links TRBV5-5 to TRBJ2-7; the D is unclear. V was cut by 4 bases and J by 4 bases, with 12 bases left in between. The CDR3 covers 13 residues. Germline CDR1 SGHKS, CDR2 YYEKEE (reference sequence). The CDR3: CASSLIDNYEQYF. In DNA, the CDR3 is TGTGCCAGCAGCCTAATCGACAATTACGAGCAGTACTTC.

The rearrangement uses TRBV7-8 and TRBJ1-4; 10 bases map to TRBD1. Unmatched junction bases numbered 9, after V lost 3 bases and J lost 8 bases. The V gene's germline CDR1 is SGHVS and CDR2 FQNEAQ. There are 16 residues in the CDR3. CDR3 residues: CASSLGDRGRPEKLFF. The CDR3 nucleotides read TGTGCCAGCAGCTTGGGGGACAGGGGCCGCCCAGAAAAACTGTTTTTT.

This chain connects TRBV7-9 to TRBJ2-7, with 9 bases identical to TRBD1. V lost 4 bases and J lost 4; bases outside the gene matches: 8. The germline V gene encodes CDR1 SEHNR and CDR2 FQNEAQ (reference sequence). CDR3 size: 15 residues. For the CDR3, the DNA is TGTGCCAGCAGCTGGTCGGGACAGGGTGTGTACGAGCAGTACTTC. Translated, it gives CASSWSGQGVYEQYF.

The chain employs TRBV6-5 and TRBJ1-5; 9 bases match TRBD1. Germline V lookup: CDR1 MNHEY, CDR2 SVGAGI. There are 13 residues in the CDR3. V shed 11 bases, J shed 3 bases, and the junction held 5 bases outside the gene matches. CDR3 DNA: TGTGCCGGCGGGGACAGGGCCAATCAGCCCCAGCATTTT. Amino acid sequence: CAGGDRANQPQHF.

The CDR3 DNA reads TGTGCCAGCAGCTCGGGAAGGCGGGGGAGGGGACTTTATGGCTACACCTTC. This sequence encodes CASSSGRRGRGLYGYTF. The rearrangement joins TRBV7-8 to TRBJ1-2; possible D gene TRBD1, 5 bases. Germline-derived CDR1 and CDR2 are SGHVS and FQNEAQ. Trimming left V 4 bases short and J 5 bases short, with 23 bases between. CDR3 length equals 17 residues.

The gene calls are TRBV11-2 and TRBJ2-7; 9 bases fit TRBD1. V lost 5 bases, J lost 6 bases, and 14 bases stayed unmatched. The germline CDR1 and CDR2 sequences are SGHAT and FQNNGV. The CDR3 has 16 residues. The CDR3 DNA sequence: TGTGCCAGCAGCCTAGGGGTAGGGACAGGGTTGGCCGAGCAGTACTTC. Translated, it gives CASSLGVGTGLAEQYF.

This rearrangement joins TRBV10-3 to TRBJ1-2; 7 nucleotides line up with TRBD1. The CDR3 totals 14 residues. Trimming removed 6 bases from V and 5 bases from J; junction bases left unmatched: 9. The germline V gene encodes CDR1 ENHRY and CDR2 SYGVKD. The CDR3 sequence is CAIRGDRVGYGYTF. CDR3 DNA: TGTGCCATCAGGGGCGACAGGGTTGGGTATGGCTACACCTTC.

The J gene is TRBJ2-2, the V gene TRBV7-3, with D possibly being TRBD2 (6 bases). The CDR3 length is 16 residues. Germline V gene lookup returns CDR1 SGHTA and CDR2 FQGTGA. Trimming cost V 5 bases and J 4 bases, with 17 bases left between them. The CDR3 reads CASSPRGGAGTGELFF. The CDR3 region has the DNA TGTGCCAGCAGCCCCCGCGGAGGGGCTGGCACCGGGGAGCTGTTTTTT.

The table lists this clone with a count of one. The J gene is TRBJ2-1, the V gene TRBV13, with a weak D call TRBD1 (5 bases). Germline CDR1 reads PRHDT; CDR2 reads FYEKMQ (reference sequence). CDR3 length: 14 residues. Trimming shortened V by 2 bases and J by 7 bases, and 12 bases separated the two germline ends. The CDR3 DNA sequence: TGTGCCAGCAGCTTAAGGGGAACGGAAAATGAGCAGTTCTTC. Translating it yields CASSLRGTENEQFF.

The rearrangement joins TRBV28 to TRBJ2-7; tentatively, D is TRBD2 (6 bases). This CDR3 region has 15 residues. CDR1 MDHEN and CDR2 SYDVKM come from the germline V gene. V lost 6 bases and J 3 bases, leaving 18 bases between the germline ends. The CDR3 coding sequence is TGTGCCAGCAGCAAATTAGCTGGAGGGAACTACGAGCAGTACTTC. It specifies CASSKLAGGNYEQYF.

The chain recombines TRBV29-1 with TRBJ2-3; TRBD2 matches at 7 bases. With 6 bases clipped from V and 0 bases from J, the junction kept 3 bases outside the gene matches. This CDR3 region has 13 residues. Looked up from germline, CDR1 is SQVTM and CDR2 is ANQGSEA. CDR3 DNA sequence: TGCAGCGTCCTCGGGGGGAGCACAGATACGCAGTATTTT. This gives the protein CSVLGGSTDTQYF.

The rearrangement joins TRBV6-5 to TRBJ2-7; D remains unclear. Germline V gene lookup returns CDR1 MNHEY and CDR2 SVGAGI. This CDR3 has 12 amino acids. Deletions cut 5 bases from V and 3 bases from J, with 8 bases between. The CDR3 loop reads CASSEVIYEQYF. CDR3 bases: TGTGCCAGCAGTGAGGTGATCTACGAGCAGTACTTC.

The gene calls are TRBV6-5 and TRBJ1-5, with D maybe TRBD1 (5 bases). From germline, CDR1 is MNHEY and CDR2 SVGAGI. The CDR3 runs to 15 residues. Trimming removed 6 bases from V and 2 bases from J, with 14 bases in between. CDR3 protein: CASRPNLRGNQPQHF. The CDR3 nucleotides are TGTGCCAGCAGACCGAACCTCAGGGGCAATCAGCCCCAGCATTTT.

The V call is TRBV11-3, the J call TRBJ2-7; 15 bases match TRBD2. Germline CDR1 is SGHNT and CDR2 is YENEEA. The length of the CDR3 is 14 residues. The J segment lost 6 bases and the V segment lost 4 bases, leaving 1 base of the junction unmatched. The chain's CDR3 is CASSSGLAGGEQYF. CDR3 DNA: TGTGCCAGCAGCTCGGGACTAGCGGGAGGCGAGCAGTACTTC.

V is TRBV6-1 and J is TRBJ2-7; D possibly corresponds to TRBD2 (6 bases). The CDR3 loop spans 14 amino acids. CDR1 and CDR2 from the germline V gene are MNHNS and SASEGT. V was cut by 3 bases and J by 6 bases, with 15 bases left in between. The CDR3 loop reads CASSEMGGRGEQYF. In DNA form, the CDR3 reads TGTGCCAGCAGTGAGATGGGGGGACGGGGCGAGCAGTACTTC.

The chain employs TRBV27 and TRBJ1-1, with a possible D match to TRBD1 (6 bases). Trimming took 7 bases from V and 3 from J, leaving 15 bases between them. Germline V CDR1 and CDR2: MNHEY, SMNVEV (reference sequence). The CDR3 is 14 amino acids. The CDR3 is CASMTGVGYTEAFF. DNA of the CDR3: TGTGCCAGCATGACAGGAGTCGGATACACTGAAGCTTTCTTT.

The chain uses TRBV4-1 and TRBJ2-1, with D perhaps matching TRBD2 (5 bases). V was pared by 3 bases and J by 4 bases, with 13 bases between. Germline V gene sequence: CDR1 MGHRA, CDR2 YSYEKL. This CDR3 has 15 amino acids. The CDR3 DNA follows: TGCGCCAGCAGCCACGAAGGTAGGGAGTACAATGAGCAGTTCTTC. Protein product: CASSHEGREYNEQFF.

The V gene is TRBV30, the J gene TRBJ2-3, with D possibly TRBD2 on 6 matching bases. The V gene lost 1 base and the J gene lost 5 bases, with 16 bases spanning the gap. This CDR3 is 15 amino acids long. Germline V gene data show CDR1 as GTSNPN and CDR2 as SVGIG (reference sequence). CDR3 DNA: TGTGCCTGGAGTGATACCCCGGGAGTTGGAGATACGCAGTATTTT. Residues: CAWSDTPGVGDTQYF.

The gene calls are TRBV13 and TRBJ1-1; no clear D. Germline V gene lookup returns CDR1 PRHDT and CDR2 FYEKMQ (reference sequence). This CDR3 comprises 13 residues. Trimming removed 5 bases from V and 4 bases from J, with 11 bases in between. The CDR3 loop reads CASSPGLGTEAFF. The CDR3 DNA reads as TGTGCCAGCAGCCCGGGTCTCGGCACTGAAGCTTTCTTT.

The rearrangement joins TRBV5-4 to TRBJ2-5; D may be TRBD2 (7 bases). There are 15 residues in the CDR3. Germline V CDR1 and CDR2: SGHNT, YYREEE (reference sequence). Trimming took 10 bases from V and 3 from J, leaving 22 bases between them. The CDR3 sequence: CAGSLWGGREETQYF. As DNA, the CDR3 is TGTGCCGGATCTCTTTGGGGGGGCAGGGAAGAGACCCAGTACTTC.

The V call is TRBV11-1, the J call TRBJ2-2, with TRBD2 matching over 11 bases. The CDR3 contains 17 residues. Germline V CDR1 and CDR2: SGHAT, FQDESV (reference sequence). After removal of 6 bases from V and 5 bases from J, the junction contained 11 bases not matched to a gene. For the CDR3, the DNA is TGTGCCAGCAGAGAAAAGACTAGCGGGATTACTACCGGGGAGCTGTTTTTT. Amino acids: CASREKTSGITTGELFF.